The 9 T cell receptor beta chains below were found in one sample sequenced in a study of a mutant IDH1 vaccine in newly diagnosed glioma. Time point noted: week 23, last vaccination. What each vaccine dose contained was 300 ug of mutant IDH1 20-mer peptide, accompanied by topical imiquimod. Using immunoSEQ multiplex PCR, the repertoire was profiled, and TCRdb retains in-frame clones only, with some absent. Counted here are roughly 74,000 clones, more than 70% occurring once; the ten biggest clones make up roughly 0.78%. Their cognate antigens are unknown. This sample comprised PBMCs, obtained from a glioma patient whose treatment included an IDH1 peptide vaccine. All receptors come from a woman aged 45-60 years with glioma.

In DNA, the CDR3 is TGTGCCAGCAGCCAAGTGGACAGGGGGCTTGAAAAACTGTTTTTT. Amino acids: CASSQVDRGLEKLFF. The chain carries TRBV4-2 and TRBJ1-4; 11 nucleotides align to TRBD1. Germline V gives CDR1 LGHNA, CDR2 YNFKEQ. The CDR3 is 15 residues long. V was clipped by 1 base and J by 7 bases; unmatched bases: 2.

V is TRBV19 and J is TRBJ2-2; 8 bases are shared with TRBD1. This CDR3 is 15 amino acids long. Germline V gives CDR1 LNHDA, CDR2 SQIVND (reference sequence). V shed 1 base and J 5 bases; nucleotides not matched to a gene: 3. DNA for the CDR3: TGTGCCAGTAGTATAGGGACAGGGTTAACCGGGGAGCTGTTTTTT. Protein: CASSIGTGLTGELFF.

The chain joins TRBV9 to TRBJ2-1; 7 nucleotides align to TRBD1. Germline values: CDR1 SGDLS, CDR2 YYNGEE. With 0 bases clipped from V and 3 bases from J, the junction kept 6 bases outside the gene matches. This CDR3 is built from 16 residues. The CDR3 loop reads CASSVDVSGGYNEQFF. The CDR3 DNA is TGTGCCAGCAGCGTAGATGTGTCAGGGGGCTACAATGAGCAGTTCTTC.

The chain joins TRBV15 to TRBJ2-1; 11 nucleotides agree with TRBD2. The CDR3 length is 16 residues. Germline CDR1 and CDR2: LNHNV and YYDKDF (reference sequence). V lost 3 bases to trimming and J lost 5 bases; unmatched junction nucleotides: 6. The CDR3 DNA reads as TGTGCCACCAGCAGGACATCTAGCGGGAGGCACAATGAGCAGTTCTTC. Amino acids: CATSRTSSGRHNEQFF.

This clone was seen a single time. This rearrangement joins TRBV5-6 to TRBJ2-2; D perhaps matches TRBD1 (5 bases). The CDR3 spans 14 residues. CDR1 and CDR2 from the germline V gene are SGHDT and YYEEEE. Trimming stripped 0 bases from V and 6 bases from J, with 9 bases between. CDR3 sequence: CASSLGRESGELFF. The CDR3 DNA reads TGTGCCAGCAGCTTGGGCAGGGAATCCGGGGAGCTGTTTTTT.

The chain is built from TRBV2 and TRBJ2-7; D perhaps matches TRBD1 (6 bases). This CDR3 is built from 16 residues. V lost 2 bases, J lost 3 bases, and 17 bases lay in between. Germline V CDR1 and CDR2: SNHLY, FYNNEI. CDR3 sequence: CASSELLGHGRYEQYF. CDR3 coding DNA: TGTGCCAGCAGTGAACTGCTGGGACATGGACGCTACGAGCAGTACTTC.

This chain connects TRBV6-5 to TRBJ2-1; the D call may be TRBD1 or TRBD2 (5 bases each). The germline V gene has CDR1 MNHEY and CDR2 SVGAGI. Between the trimmed V and J ends, which lost 7 bases and 10 bases, there was a span of 17 bases. This CDR3 is built from 13 residues. The CDR3, as DNA: TGTGCCAGCAACCCCGGGACGCGAGGGGAGCAGTTCTTC. Translation gives CASNPGTRGEQFF.

The chain recombines TRBV25-1 with TRBJ2-2; 9 bases align to TRBD2. The CDR3 is made up of 17 amino acids. Germline V lookup: CDR1 MGHDK, CDR2 SYGVNS. V shed 2 bases, J shed 4 bases, and the junction held 8 bases outside the gene matches. The CDR3 is CASSELLAGEATGELFF. CDR3 DNA sequence: TGTGCCAGCAGTGAACTGTTAGCGGGAGAGGCCACCGGGGAGCTGTTTTTT.

The chain recombines TRBV9 with TRBJ1-2, with D unresolved. V lost 3 bases and J 0 bases, leaving 6 bases between the germline ends. Germline-derived CDR1 and CDR2 are SGDLS and YYNGEE. This CDR3 spans 13 amino acids. CDR3 DNA sequence: TGTGCCAGCAGCGCCGGCCCTAACTATGGCTACACCTTC. It codes for CASSAGPNYGYTF.